The entry below gives a single T cell receptor (beta chain) sequence along with its context. Its antigen remains unknown. Clones were sequenced by immunoSEQ multiplex PCR, and TCRdb holds only the in-frame ones, with some missing. Of some 150,000 clones in the sample, over 90% were seen once. The CDR3 totals 15 residues. Germline CDR1 and CDR2: MDHEN and SYDVKM. Trimming stripped 7 bases from V and 0 bases from J, with 13 bases between. The source of the sample is a study of T cell responses to AZD1222 COVID-19 vaccine. Study-wide results and limits: Among spike-specific TCRs, nearly half reportedly target unmutated variant regions.

The genes are TRBV28 and TRBJ1-5; a weak D match, TRBD1 (6 bases). This TCR derives from an adult who received the AZD1222 COVID-19 vaccine. The material sequenced was peripheral blood, taken 28 days after the second AZD1222 dose. The CDR3 loop is CASTKYRDSNQPQHF. The CDR3 region has the DNA TGTGCCAGCACTAAATACAGGGATAGCAATCAGCCCCAGCATTTT.